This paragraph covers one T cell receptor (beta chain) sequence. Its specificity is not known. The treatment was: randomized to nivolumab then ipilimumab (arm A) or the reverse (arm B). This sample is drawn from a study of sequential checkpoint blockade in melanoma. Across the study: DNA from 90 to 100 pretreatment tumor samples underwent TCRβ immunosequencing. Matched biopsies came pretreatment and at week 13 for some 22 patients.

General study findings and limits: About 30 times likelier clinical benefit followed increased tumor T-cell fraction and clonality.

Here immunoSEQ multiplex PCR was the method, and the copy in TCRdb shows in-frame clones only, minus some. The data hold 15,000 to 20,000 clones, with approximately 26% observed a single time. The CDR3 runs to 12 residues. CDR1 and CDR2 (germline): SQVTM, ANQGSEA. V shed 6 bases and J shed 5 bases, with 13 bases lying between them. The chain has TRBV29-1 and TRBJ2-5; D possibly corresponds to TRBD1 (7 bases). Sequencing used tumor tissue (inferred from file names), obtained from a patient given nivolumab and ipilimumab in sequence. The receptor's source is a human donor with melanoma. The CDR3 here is CSVDRAGETQYF. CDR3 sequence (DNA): TGCAGCGTAGACAGGGCGGGGGAGACCCAGTACTTC.